This is a list of T cell receptor beta chains from one sample in a study of T cells in Graves' hyperthyroidism and ophthalmopathy. A single record per CDR3 protein comes from TCRdb applying MiXCR to the multiplex PCR reads. The sample records hundreds of thousands of distinct CDR3 sequences, about 15% being singletons. The sample was blood. All receptors derive from a man between 18 and 29 years old with Graves' ophthalmopathy. The CDR3 runs from the conserved cysteine through the conserved F or W. A D gene is named only where the DNA matches it firmly. Rows give clone size only sometimes, using once, few, many, or a class for an expanded clone.

clone_size d_call j_call v_call cdr3_nt cdr3_aa
many TRBD1 TRBJ1-2 TRBV5-1 TGCGCCAGCAGCGGGCTTCAGGGGGCCTCTTCGAGGAACTACACCTTC CASSGLQGASSRNYTF
many TRBD1 TRBJ1-2 TRBV12-3/TRBV12-4 TGTGCCAGCAGCCCGACAGGGGTTACCTATGGCTACACCTTC CASSPTGVTYGYTF
many NA TRBJ2-7 TRBV5-1 TGCGCCAGCAGCTTGGTTGTGTCGGGCGGGAAGGACGAGCAGTACTTC CASSLVVSGGKDEQYF
many NA TRBJ2-7 TRBV3-1 TGTGCCAGCAGCCAAGAGGGGAAGGACCACCGCTACGAGCAGTACTTC CASSQEGKDHRYEQYF
many NA TRBJ1-6 TRBV18 TGTGCCAGCTACGGGACGGATAATTCACCCCTCCACTTT CASYGTDNSPLHF
many NA TRBJ2-3 TRBV6-5 TGTGCCAGCAGTTACTCACAGGGTGGAGGTACGCAGTATTTT CASSYSQGGGTQYF
many NA TRBJ2-3 TRBV6-1 TGTGCCAGCAAGTTGCTCCTAGCGAAAGCAGATACGCAGTATTTT CASKLLLAKADTQYF
many TRBD2 TRBJ2-3 TRBV6-1 TGTGCCAGCAGTCAGGGGACTAGCGCTAGCACAGATACGCAGTATTTT CASSQGTSASTDTQYF
many NA TRBJ2-3 TRBV11-2 TGTGCCAGCAGCTTAGAGGGGGGGGGGCTTAGCACAGATACGCAGTATTTT CASSLEGGGLSTDTQYF
many NA TRBJ1-2 TRBV7-3 TGTGCCAGCAGGTCTATGGACTATGGCTACACCTTC CASRSMDYGYTF
many NA TRBJ2-3 TRBV5-4 TGTGCCAGCAGCTTTGTTCAGCTACCAGATACGCAGTATTTT CASSFVQLPDTQYF
NA NA TRBJ2-5 TRBV4-2 TGTGCCAGCAGCCCTCGCCATGGCTCCCAAGAGACCCAGTACTTC CASSPRHGSQETQYF
many NA TRBJ1-4 TRBV7-9 TGTGCCAGCAGCTTTGCAGGTGATGGAGGTGAAAAACTGTTTTTT CASSFAGDGGEKLFF
few NA TRBJ2-7 TRBV3-1 TGTGCCAGCAGCCAAGATTCGGGCCACGGCGGGGTCAAGCAGTACTTC CASSQDSGHGGVKQYF
few NA TRBJ1-3 TRBV7-9 TGTGCCAGCAGCTCCGGACCCTTGTCTGGAAACACCATATATTTT CASSSGPLSGNTIYF
many NA TRBJ2-5 TRBV20-1 TGCAGTGCTAGGGGACGGTCAGGGGCCCAGGAGACCCAGTACTTC CSARGRSGAQETQYF
many TRBD2 TRBJ2-7 TRBV28 TGTGCCAGCAGCCCGGGACTAGCGGGAGGGGCGGGTTCCTACGAGCAGTACTTC CASSPGLAGGAGSYEQYF
many NA TRBJ2-7 TRBV27 TGTGCCAGCAAGCTTCGGGACTCACGATATTACGAGCAGTACTTC CASKLRDSRYYEQYF
many NA TRBJ1-1 TRBV28 TGTGCCAGCAGTTCGCGGCACACTGAAGCTTTCTTT CASSSRHTEAFF
many NA TRBJ1-2 TRBV20-1 TGCAGTGCTTGGGACGAGGTTGGAGGCTACACCTTC CSAWDEVGGYTF
many NA TRBJ1-1 TRBV2 TGTGCCAGCAGTGAACTGTCGGTGAACACTGAAGCTTTCTTT CASSELSVNTEAFF
many NA TRBJ2-7 TRBV5-1 TGCGCCAGCAGCGAGGGAACGGACTCCTACGAGCAGTACTTC CASSEGTDSYEQYF
many NA TRBJ2-7 TRBV20-1 TGCAGTGCTAATCCGGGATATACCTACGAGCAGTACTTC CSANPGYTYEQYF
many NA TRBJ2-3 TRBV4-1 TGCGCCAGCAGCCCGACAGTGATCCCGAGGGCAGATACGCAGTATTTT CASSPTVIPRADTQYF
many TRBD1 TRBJ2-5 TRBV27 TGTGCCTCTGGGACAGGGATCCTTGGGTCCCAGTACTTC CASGTGILGSQYF
many NA TRBJ1-2 TRBV7-8 TGTGCCAGCAGCTTAGTAACTGGGACCGTCTATGGCTACACCTTC CASSLVTGTVYGYTF
many NA TRBJ1-2 TRBV24-1 TGTGCCACCAGTGACCAAGGACAGACCTATGGCTACACCTTC CATSDQGQTYGYTF